What follows describes a single TCR beta chain. TCRdb ran MiXCR on the RT-PCR reads and lists one entry per CDR3 protein. The repertoire holds more than 550,000 distinct CDR3 sequences, with approximately 10% as singletons. The data derive from a study of response to subunit inactivated influenza vaccine. This CDR3 spans 23 amino acids. Trimming removed 0 bases from V and 3 bases from J; junction bases left unmatched: 22. From germline, CDR1 is DFQATT and CDR2 SNEGSKA (reference sequence). Another study also made use of these data, one on T cells expressing NK-cell markers. That paper notes: The TCR beta cDNA came from 5'RACE template switching with UMIs.

This sequence originates from a man in his fifties or sixties who received an inactivated influenza vaccine. The chain links TRBV20-1 to TRBJ2-3; 15 bases align to TRBD2. The material was PBMCs from blood, obtained on the day of vaccination. The CDR3 DNA reads TGCAGTGCTAGAGATAGAGGAAACACCTCCCGGACTAGCGGGAGGGCCCGAACAGATACGCAGTATTTT. This encodes CSARDRGNTSRTSGRARTDTQYF.